This T cell receptor (beta chain) was found in a study of beta chain features in type 1 diabetes. This clone was picked up a small number of times. Sequenced material consisted of expressed TCRB transcripts (all of the isolated RNA was reverse transcribed). The method was immunoSEQ multiplex PCR; TCRdb's version includes in-frame clones alone and lacks a portion of them. The table lists roughly 500,000 clones, more than 9.5% of them singletons. Unmatched junction bases numbered 9, after V lost 3 bases and J lost 7 bases. The CDR3 totals 16 residues. CDR1 is LGHNA, CDR2 YSLEER, per germline. Sequencing input: naive CD4+ T cells from blood. The chain joins TRBV4-3 to TRBJ2-1, with 10 bases that match TRBD2. This TCR came from a young woman in good health. In nucleotides, the CDR3 is TGCGCCAGCAGCCAGGGTTCTAGCGGGAGAAGGAATGAGCAGTTCTTC. Translation gives CASSQGSSGRRNEQFF.